This T cell receptor beta chain was documented in a study of a mutant IDH1 vaccine in newly diagnosed glioma. Sample time point: week 47, end of study. The investigators gave 300 ug of mutant IDH1 20-mer peptide in each vaccine dose, together with topical imiquimod. A note on this clone: Its target is not known.

Trimming took off 1 base at V and 0 bases at J, with 2 bases between the two ends. Germline-derived CDR1 and CDR2 are MNHEY and SMNVEV (reference sequence). CDR3 length: 13 residues. Data came from immunoSEQ multiplex PCR; TCRdb stores just in-frame clones and leaves some out. The sample consists of about 83,000 clones, 75% to 90% of them appearing once. The receptor comes from a man aged 35 to 55 with glioma. The sample was PBMCs, taken from a glioma patient whose treatment included an IDH1 peptide vaccine. The chain couples TRBV27 to TRBJ2-3; the D is unclear. CDR3 coding DNA: TGTGCCAGCAGTTTATTAAGCACAGATACGCAGTATTTT. This encodes CASSLLSTDTQYF.